The clone carrying this T cell receptor beta chain was observed once. This entry is derived from a study of OX40 agonist ivuxolimab in advanced cancers. The data were produced by immunoSEQ multiplex PCR, yet TCRdb's version contains in-frame clones alone and is incomplete. The data hold 60,000 to 85,000 clones, with roughly 84% observed a single time. This sample comprised CD4+ or CD8+ T cells sorted from blood, obtained in a trial of the OX40 agonist ivuxolimab. The sequence was obtained from an adult with an advanced solid tumor such as melanoma, head and neck, liver or kidney cancer.

CDR3 sequence (DNA): TGTGCCAGCAGCCTGAACAAGGGACAGACTGGAAACACCATATATTTT. Translation: CASSLNKGQTGNTIYF. The J gene is TRBJ1-3, the V gene TRBV5-4; TRBD1 aligns across 7 bases. Germline loops: CDR1 SGHNT, CDR2 YYREEE (reference sequence). This CDR3 comprises 16 residues. V lost 4 bases and J lost 2; bases outside the gene matches: 9.